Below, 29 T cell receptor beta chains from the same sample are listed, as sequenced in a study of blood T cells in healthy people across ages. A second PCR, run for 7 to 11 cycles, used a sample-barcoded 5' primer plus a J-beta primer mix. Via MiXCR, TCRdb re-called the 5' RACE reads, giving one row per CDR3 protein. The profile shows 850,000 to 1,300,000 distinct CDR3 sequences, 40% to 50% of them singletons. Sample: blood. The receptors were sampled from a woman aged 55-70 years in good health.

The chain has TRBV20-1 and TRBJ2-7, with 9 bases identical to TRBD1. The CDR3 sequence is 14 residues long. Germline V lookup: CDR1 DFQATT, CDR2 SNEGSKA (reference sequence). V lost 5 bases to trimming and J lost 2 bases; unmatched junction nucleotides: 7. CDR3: CSASRTGVPYEQYF. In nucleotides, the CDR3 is TGCAGTGCTTCCCGGACAGGGGTCCCCTACGAGCAGTACTTC.

Here the CDR3 DNA reads TGTGCCAGCAGCCCCCGGACTAGCGGGAGGGTTTACAATGAGCAGTTCTTC. Its protein is CASSPRTSGRVYNEQFF. The rearrangement links TRBV7-9 to TRBJ2-1; 15 bases are shared with TRBD2. The germline gives CDR1 SEHNR, CDR2 FQNEAQ (reference sequence). The length of the CDR3 is 17 residues. The junction had 6 bases not matched to a gene; V was cut back by 5 bases and J by 4 bases.

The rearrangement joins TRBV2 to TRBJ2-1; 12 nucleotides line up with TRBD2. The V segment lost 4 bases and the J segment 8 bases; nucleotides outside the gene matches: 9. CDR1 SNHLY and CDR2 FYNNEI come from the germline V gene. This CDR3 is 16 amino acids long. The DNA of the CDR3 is TGTGCCAGCAGTGGGCTAGGACTAGCGGGGCGGGATGAGCAGTTCTTC. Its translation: CASSGLGLAGRDEQFF.

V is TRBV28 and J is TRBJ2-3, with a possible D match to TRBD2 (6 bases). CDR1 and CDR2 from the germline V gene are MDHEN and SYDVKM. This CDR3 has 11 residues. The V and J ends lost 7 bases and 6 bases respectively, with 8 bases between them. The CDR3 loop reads CASNGGDTQYF. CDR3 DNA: TGTGCCAGCAATGGAGGGGATACGCAGTATTTT.

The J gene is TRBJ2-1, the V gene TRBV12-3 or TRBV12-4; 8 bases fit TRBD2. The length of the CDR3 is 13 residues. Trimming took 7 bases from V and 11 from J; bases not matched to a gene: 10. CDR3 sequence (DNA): TGTGCCAGCACCAAAACGTCGGGAGGGAAGCAGTTCTTC. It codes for CASTKTSGGKQFF.

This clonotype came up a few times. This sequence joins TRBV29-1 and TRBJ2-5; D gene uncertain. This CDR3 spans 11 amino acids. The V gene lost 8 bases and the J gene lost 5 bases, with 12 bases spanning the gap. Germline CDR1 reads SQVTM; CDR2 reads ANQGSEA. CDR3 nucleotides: TGCAGCACGCGGATTTTGGAGACCCAGTACTTC. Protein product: CSTRILETQYF.

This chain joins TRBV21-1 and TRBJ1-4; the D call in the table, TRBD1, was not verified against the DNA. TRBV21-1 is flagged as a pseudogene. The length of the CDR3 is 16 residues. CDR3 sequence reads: CASSELRDATNEKLFF. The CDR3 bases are TGTGCCAGCAGCGAGCTACGGGACGCAACTAATGAAAAACTGTTTTTT.

The CDR3 is CASSSPTLGGEETQYF. The CDR3 DNA is TGTGCCAGCAGCTCACCCACATTGGGGGGCGAAGAGACCCAGTACTTC. This rearrangement joins TRBV12-3 or TRBV12-4 to TRBJ2-5; D tentatively reads TRBD1 or TRBD2 (6 bases each). Trimming cost V 6 bases and J 3 bases, with 20 bases left between them. This CDR3 comprises 16 residues.

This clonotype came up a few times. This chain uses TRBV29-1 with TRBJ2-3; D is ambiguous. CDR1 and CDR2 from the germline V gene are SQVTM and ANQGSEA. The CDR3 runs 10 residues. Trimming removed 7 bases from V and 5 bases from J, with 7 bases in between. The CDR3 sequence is CSAAVDTQYF. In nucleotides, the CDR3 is TGCAGCGCCGCGGTAGATACGCAGTATTTT.

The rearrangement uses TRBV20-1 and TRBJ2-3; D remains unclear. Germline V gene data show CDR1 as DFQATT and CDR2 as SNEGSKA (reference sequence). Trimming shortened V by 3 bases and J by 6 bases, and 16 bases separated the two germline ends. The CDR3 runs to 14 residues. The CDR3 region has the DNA TGCAGTGCTAGGCCAGTGGGTTCGTTGGATACGCAGTATTTT. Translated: CSARPVGSLDTQYF.

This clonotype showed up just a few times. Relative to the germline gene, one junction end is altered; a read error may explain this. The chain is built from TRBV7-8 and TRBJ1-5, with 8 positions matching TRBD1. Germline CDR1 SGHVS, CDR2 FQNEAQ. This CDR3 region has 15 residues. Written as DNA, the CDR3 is TGTGCCAGCAGCTTAGCTGCAGGGGGCAAGCAGCCCCAGCATTTT. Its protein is CASSLAAGGKQPQHF.

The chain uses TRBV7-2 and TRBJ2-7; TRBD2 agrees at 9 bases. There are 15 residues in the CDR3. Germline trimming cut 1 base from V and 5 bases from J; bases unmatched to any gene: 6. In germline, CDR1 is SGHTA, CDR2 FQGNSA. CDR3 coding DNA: TGTGCCAGCAGCTTAGTGGCTAGCGGGAAAAACGAGCAGTACTTC. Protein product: CASSLVASGKNEQYF.

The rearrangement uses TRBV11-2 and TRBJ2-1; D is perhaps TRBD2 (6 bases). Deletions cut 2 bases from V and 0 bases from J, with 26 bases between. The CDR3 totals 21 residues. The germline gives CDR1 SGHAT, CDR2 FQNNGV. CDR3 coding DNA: TGTGCCAGCAGCTTAAGGGATGAATCGGGACTCTTACCGAGCTCCTACAATGAGCAGTTCTTC. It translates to CASSLRDESGLLPSSYNEQFF.

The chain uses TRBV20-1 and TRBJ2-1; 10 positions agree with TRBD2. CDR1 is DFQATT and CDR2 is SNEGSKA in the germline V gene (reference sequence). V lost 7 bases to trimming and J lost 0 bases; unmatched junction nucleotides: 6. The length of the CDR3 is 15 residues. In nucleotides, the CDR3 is TGCAGTGGACTAGCGGGCGGTAGCTCCTACAATGAGCAGTTCTTC. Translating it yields CSGLAGGSSYNEQFF.

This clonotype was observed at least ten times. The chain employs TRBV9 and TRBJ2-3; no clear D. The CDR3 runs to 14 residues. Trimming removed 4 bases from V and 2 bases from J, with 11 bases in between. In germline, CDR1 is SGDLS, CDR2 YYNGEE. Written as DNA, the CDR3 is TGTGCCAGCAGCCCAAGCACATTCACAGATACGCAGTATTTT. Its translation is CASSPSTFTDTQYF.

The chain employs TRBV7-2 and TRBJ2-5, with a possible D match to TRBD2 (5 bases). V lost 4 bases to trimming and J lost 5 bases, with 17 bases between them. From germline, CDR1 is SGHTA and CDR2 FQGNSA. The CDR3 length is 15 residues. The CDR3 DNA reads TGTGCCAGCAGCTCAAGCGGACGGCTTGGGGAGACCCAGTACTTC. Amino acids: CASSSSGRLGETQYF.

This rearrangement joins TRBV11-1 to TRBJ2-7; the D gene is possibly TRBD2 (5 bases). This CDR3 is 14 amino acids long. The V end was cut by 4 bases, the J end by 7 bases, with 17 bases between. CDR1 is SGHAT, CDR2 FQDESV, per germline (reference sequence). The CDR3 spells CASSSSSSYNEQYF. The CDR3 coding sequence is TGTGCCAGCAGCTCTTCTAGCTCCTACAATGAGCAGTACTTC.

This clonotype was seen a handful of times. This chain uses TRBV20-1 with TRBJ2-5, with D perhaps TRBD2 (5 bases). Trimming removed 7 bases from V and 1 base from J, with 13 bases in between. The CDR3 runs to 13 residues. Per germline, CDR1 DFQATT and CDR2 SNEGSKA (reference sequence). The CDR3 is CSVSGPPQETQYF. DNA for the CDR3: TGCAGTGTGAGCGGCCCCCCCCAAGAGACCCAGTACTTC.

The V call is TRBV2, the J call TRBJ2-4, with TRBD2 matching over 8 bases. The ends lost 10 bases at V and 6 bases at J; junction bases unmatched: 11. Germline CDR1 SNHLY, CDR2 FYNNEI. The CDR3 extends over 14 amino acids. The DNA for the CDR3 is TGTGCCAACAGGGTCGGACTAGCAGGAAACATTCAGTACTTC. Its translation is CANRVGLAGNIQYF.

CDR3 sequence reads: CSGLNTRYTDTQYF. The CDR3 coding sequence is TGCAGTGGATTGAATACTAGATACACAGATACGCAGTATTTT. The chain uses TRBV20-1 and TRBJ2-3; D is possibly TRBD2 (5 bases). Trimming removed 7 bases from V and 2 bases from J, with 16 bases in between. This CDR3 comprises 14 residues. The germline gives CDR1 DFQATT, CDR2 SNEGSKA (reference sequence).

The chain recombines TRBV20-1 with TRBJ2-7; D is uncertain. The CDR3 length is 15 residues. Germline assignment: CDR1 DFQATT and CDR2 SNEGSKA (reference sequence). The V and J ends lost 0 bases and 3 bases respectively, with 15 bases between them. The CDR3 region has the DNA TGCAGTGCTAGAGATCGATCCAGGTCCAACTACGAGCAGTACTTC. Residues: CSARDRSRSNYEQYF.

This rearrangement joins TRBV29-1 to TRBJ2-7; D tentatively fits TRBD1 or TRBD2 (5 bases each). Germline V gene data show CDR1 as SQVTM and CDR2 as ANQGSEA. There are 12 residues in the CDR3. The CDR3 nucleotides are TGCGGCGCCCAGATGGGGGCCTACGAGCAGTACTTC. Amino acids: CGAQMGAYEQYF.

CDR3 bases: TGTGCCAGCAGCTTCGCCAGGGGGGGGGACTACGAGCAGTACTTC. It codes for CASSFARGGDYEQYF. V usage is TRBV5-4 and J usage is TRBJ2-4; D is tentatively TRBD1 or TRBD2 (7 bases each). The assigned J gene may be wrong: the sequence end matches TRBJ2-7 better. CDR1 SGHNT and CDR2 YYREEE come from the germline V gene (reference sequence). The CDR3 covers 15 residues.

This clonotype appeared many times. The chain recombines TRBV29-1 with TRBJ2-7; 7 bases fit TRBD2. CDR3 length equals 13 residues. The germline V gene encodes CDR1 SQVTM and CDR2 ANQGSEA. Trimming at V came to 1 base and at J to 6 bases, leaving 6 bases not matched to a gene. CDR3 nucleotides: TGCAGCGTTGAAGCTACGGGAGGCTTCGAGCAGTACTTC. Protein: CSVEATGGFEQYF.

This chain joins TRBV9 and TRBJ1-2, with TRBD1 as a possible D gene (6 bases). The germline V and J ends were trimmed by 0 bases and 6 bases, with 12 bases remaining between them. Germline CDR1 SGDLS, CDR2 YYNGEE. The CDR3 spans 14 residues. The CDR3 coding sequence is TGTGCCAGCAGCGTAGAGGAGGGGACAAATGGCTACACCTTC. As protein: CASSVEEGTNGYTF.

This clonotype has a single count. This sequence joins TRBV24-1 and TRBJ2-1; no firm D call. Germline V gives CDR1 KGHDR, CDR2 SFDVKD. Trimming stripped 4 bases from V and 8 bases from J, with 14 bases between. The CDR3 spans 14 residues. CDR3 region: CATSDPGRAYEQFF. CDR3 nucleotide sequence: TGTGCCACCAGTGACCCTGGACGGGCGTATGAGCAGTTCTTC.

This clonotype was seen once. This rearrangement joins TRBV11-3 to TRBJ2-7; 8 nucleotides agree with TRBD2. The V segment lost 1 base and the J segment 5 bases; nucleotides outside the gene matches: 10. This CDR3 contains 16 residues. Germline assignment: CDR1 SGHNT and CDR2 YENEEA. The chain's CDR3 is CASSLGSGTRDHEQYF. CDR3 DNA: TGTGCCAGCAGCTTAGGATCCGGGACTAGAGACCACGAGCAGTACTTC.

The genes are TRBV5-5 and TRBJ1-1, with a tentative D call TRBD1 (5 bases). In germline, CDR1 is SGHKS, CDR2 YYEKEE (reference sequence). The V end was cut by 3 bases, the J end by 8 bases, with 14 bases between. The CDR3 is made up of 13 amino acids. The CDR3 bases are TGTGCCAGCAGCTCGGTACTGACAGCAGAAGCTTTCTTT. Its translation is CASSSVLTAEAFF.

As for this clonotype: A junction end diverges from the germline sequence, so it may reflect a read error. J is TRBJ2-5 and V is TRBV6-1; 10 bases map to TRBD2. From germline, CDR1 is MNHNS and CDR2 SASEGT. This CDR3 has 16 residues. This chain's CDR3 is CASSTQTSGPQEAQYF. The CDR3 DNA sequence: TGTGCCAGCAGCACCCAGACTAGCGGGCCACAAGAGGCCCAGTACTTC.